A selection of T cell receptor beta chains follows, all from one sample in a study of blood T cells in healthy people across ages. From the 5' RACE reads, TCRdb called clonotypes with MiXCR, one entry per CDR3 protein. Of approximately 1.5 million distinct CDR3 sequences listed, 30% to 40% are singletons. Material for sequencing was blood. The receptors originated from a young woman in good health. The CDR3 runs from the conserved cysteine through the conserved F or W. D genes are given only for firm matches. The size of a clone is reported for some rows only, either as once, few or many, or as a class for expanded clones.

>TRBJ1-2|few|TRBD1|TRBV20-1
CSARDLRTGGNYGYTF
TGCAGTGCTAGAGATCTTAGGACAGGGGGAAACTATGGCTACACCTTC
>TRBJ2-1|-|-|TRBV4-1
CANSQLVGTYNEQFF
TGCGCCAACAGCCAGCTAGTCGGGACCTACAATGAGCAGTTCTTC
>TRBJ2-3|once|-|TRBV6-5
CASSRRGLGADTQYF
TGTGCCAGCAGTCGGAGGGGCCTCGGTGCAGATACGCAGTATTTT
>TRBJ2-3|-|-|TRBV7-9
CASSLWSLDELVSTDTQYF
TGTGCCAGCAGCCTATGGAGTCTAGATGAGTTGGTTAGCACAGATACGCAGTATTTT
>TRBJ1-2|-|-|TRBV2
CASSRYSTYGYTF
TGTGCCAGCAGTCGGTATTCAACTTATGGCTACACCTTC
>TRBJ2-5|-|-|TRBV2
CASRESGAETQYF
TGTGCCAGCAGAGAGTCCGGGGCGGAGACCCAGTACTTC
>TRBJ2-1|-|TRBD2|TRBV12-3/TRBV12-4
CASSLGSGINNEQFF
TGTGCCAGCAGCCTCGGCAGCGGGATAAACAATGAGCAGTTCTTC
>TRBJ1-4|-|-|TRBV2
CASPGRPPGWFF
TGTGCCAGCCCGGGCAGGCCCCCAGGTTGGTTTTTT
>TRBJ2-7|-|-|TRBV7-9
CASSVTKDEQYF
TGTGCCAGCAGCGTAACAAAGGACGAGCAGTACTTC
>TRBJ2-1|-|TRBD2|TRBV4-1
CASSLRTSGRAYNEQFF
TGCGCCAGCAGCCTCCGGACTAGCGGGAGGGCTTACAATGAGCAGTTCTTC
>TRBJ2-5|-|-|TRBV20-1
CSATVDVQGTRYF
TGCAGTGCTACCGTGGACGTGCAAGGGACCCGGTACTTC
>TRBJ2-7|-|TRBD2|TRBV20-1
CSASPSSGRNVIGQYF
TGCAGTGCTAGCCCTAGTAGCGGGAGAAATGTCATCGGGCAGTACTTC
>TRBJ1-5|-|TRBD1|TRBV20-1
CSAQDRGNQPQHF
TGCAGTGCTCAGGACAGGGGCAATCAGCCCCAGCATTTT
>TRBJ2-1|few|-|TRBV28
CASSGYGPNEQFF
TGTGCCAGCAGTGGCTACGGGCCCAATGAGCAGTTCTTC
>TRBJ2-3|-|TRBD1|TRBV24-1
CATGTGTAGTDTQYF
TGTGCCACCGGAACCGGGACAGCCGGCACAGATACGCAGTATTTT
>TRBJ2-3|-|TRBD2|TRBV12-3/TRBV12-4
CASSLSLAGDTDTQYF
TGTGCCAGCAGTTTAAGTCTAGCGGGGGACACAGATACGCAGTATTTT
>TRBJ2-2|once|-|TRBV5-1
CASSLGLEETGELFF
TGCGCCAGCAGCTTGGGGCTTGAGGAGACCGGGGAGCTGTTTTTT
>TRBJ2-6|few|TRBD1|TRBV7-9
CASSRGQGGKANVLTF
TGTGCCAGCAGCCGCGGACAGGGTGGTAAGGCCAACGTCCTGACTTTC
>TRBJ2-3|-|-|TRBV5-1
CASSFGDPGGYF
TGCGCCAGCAGCTTTGGGGACCCAGGAGGGTATTTT
>TRBJ2-3|-|-|TRBV7-3
CASSSGYDGTDTQYF
TGTGCCAGCAGCTCCGGTTACGATGGCACAGATACGCAGTATTTT
>TRBJ2-7|few|-|TRBV14
CASAVLSGYEQYF
TGTGCCAGCGCAGTCCTCAGCGGGTACGAGCAGTACTTC
>TRBJ1-5|few|TRBD1|TRBV6-1
CASIMGQGRNQPQHF
TGTGCCAGCATCATGGGACAGGGGCGAAATCAGCCCCAGCATTTT
>TRBJ2-4|-|-|TRBV6-1
CASSERGIAKNIQYF
TGTGCCAGCAGTGAACGGGGTATAGCCAAAAACATTCAGTACTTC
>TRBJ2-7|few|TRBD1|TRBV2
CASNRDRVDEQYF
TGTGCCAGCAACCGGGACAGGGTCGACGAGCAGTACTTC
>TRBJ2-1|-|-|TRBV7-9
CASRRGIQNEQFF
TGTGCCAGCAGAAGGGGGATTCAGAATGAGCAGTTCTTC
>TRBJ1-2|-|TRBD1|TRBV10-3
CAISEVTGGYGYTF
TGTGCCATCAGTGAAGTCACAGGGGGATATGGCTACACCTTC
>TRBJ1-2|many|-|TRBV20-1
CSAIPPMVNYGYTF
TGCAGTGCTATACCCCCTATGGTTAACTATGGCTACACCTTC
>TRBJ2-7|few|-|TRBV27
CASSLSWQGPYEQYF
TGTGCCAGCAGCTTATCATGGCAGGGCCCCTACGAGCAGTACTTC
>TRBJ1-2|few|-|TRBV7-8
CASSTILGVSVITANYGYTF
TGTGCCAGCAGTACTATCTTAGGAGTTAGCGTGATAACAGCTAACTATGGCTACACCTTC
>TRBJ2-3|many|TRBD1|TRBV2
CASSEGGGGTDTQYF
TGTGCCAGCAGTGAAGGAGGGGGCGGCACAGATACGCAGTATTTT
>TRBJ2-3|-|TRBD2|TRBV28
CASSLLAERTDTQYF
TGTGCCAGCAGTTTACTAGCGGAGCGCACAGATACGCAGTATTTT
>TRBJ2-1|few|-|TRBV6-6
CASSGGYGNEQFF
TGTGCCAGCAGTGGGGGGTACGGAAATGAGCAGTTCTTC
>TRBJ2-7|-|-|TRBV4-2
CASSLGLTAYEQYF
TGTGCCAGCAGCCTTGGTCTAACGGCCTACGAGCAGTACTTC
>TRBJ2-1|-|-|TRBV3-1
CASSQDFQREQFF
TGTGCCAGCAGCCAAGATTTTCAGCGTGAGCAGTTCTTC
>TRBJ2-1|-|-|TRBV3-1
CASSQVAGPYNEQFF
TGTGCCAGCAGCCAAGTGGCTGGCCCCTACAATGAGCAGTTCTTC
>TRBJ2-1|-|TRBD1|TRBV5-1
CASSSAGQGNEQFF
TGCGCCAGCAGCTCGGCGGGACAGGGTAATGAGCAGTTCTTC
>TRBJ1-5|-|TRBD1|TRBV20-1
CSADAQGAGNQPQHF
TGCAGTGCTGACGCACAGGGGGCAGGCAATCAGCCCCAGCATTTT
>TRBJ2-1|few|-|TRBV5-1
CASSFRPGVTYNEQFF
TGCGCCAGCAGCTTCCGTCCAGGGGTAACCTACAATGAGCAGTTCTTC
>TRBJ2-7|-|-|TRBV27
CASSLSQGTFYEQYF
TGTGCCAGCAGTTTATCACAGGGTACTTTCTACGAGCAGTACTTC
>TRBJ2-2|-|-|TRBV15
CATEGRQSNTGELFF
TGTGCCACCGAGGGAAGACAGTCGAACACCGGGGAGCTGTTTTTT
>TRBJ1-1|-|-|TRBV2
CASSEARSGLNTEAFF
TGTGCCAGCAGTGAAGCGAGGTCAGGGCTGAACACTGAAGCTTTCTTT